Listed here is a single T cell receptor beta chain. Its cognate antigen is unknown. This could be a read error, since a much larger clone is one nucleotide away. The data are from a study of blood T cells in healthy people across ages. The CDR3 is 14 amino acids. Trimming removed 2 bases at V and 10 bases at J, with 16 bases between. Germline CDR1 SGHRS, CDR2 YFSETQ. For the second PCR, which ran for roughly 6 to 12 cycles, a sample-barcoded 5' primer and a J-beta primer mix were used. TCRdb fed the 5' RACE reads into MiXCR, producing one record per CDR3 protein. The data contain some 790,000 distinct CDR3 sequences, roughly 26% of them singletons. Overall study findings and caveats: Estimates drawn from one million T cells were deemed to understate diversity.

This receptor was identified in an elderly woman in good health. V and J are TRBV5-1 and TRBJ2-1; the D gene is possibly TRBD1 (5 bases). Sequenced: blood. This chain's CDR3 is CASSLQDASYEQFF. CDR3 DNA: TGCGCCAGCAGCTTACAGGATGCCTCCTACGAGCAGTTCTTC.